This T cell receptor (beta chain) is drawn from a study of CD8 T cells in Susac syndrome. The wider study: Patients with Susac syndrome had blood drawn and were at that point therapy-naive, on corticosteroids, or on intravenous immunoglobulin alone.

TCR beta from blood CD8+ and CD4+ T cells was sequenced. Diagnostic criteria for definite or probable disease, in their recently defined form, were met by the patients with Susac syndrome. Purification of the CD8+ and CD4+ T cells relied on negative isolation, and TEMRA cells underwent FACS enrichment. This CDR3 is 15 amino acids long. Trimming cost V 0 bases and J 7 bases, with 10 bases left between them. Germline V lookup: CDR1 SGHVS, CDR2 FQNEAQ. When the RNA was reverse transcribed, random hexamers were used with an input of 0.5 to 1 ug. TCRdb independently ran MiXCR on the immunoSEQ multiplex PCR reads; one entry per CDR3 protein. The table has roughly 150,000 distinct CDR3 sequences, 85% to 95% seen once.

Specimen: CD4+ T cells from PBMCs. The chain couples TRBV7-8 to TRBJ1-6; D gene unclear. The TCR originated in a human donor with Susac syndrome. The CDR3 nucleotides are TGTGCCAGCAGCTTAGCAGTGACCAAGAATTCACCCCTCCACTTT. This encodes CASSLAVTKNSPLHF.